This T cell receptor (beta chain) was sequenced for a study of blood T cells in healthy people across ages. Alongside a J-beta primer mix, a sample-barcoded 5' primer served in a second PCR lasting about 7 to 11 cycles. TCRdb reanalysed the 5' RACE reads using MiXCR and keeps one entry per CDR3 protein. The sample lists 760,000 or so distinct CDR3 sequences, around a quarter occurring once. V lost 1 base to trimming and J lost 8 bases, with 18 bases between them. The germline CDR1 and CDR2 sequences are SEHNR and FQNEAQ (reference sequence). This CDR3 has 16 amino acids. These records were also assigned to another study, of T cells of mothers and their children.

Sequences were obtained from blood. The source of this sequence is a boy under 18 in good health. The chain joins TRBV7-9 to TRBJ2-4, with D possibly being TRBD2 (5 bases). This chain's CDR3 is CASSLGAGMDGDIQYF. DNA for the CDR3: TGTGCCAGCAGCTTAGGTGCCGGGATGGACGGGGACATTCAGTACTTC.